These 28 T cell receptor beta chains came from one sample sequenced in a study of shared clonotypes between healthy human individuals. Clones were read by immunoSEQ multiplex PCR, and TCRdb kept only the in-frame ones, dropping some. The sample lists more than 2,000,000 clones; roughly 93% were seen once. What was sequenced was naive CD4+ T cells from PBMCs. The subset: CD45RA+ positively selected. Source of these receptors: a man younger than 35 in good health. Some clones in this sample may be carry-over from other donors' samples.

Written as DNA, the CDR3 is TGCGCCAGCAGCCGGGGCTTGGCGAGCCGCGGCTGGACTAGCGGGAGCACAGATACGCAGTATTTT. Encoded protein: CASSRGLASRGWTSGSTDTQYF. The chain uses TRBV5-1 and TRBJ2-3, with 11 positions matching TRBD2. V was clipped by 4 bases and J by 0 bases; unmatched bases: 22. The CDR3 has 22 residues. Germline-derived CDR1 and CDR2 are SGHRS and YFSETQ. Full variable domain (missing parts from reference TRBV5-1 and TRBJ2-3): KAGVTQTPRYLIKTRGQQVTLSCSPISGHRSVSWYQQTPGQGLQFLFEYFSETQRNKGNFPGRFSGRQFSNSRSEMNVSTLELGDSALYLCASSRGLASRGWTSGSTDTQYFGPGTRLTVL.

The rearrangement joins TRBV19 to TRBJ2-1, with 8 bases identical to TRBD1. The CDR3 is 17 residues long. Germline V CDR1 and CDR2: LNHDA, SQIVND (reference sequence). With 1 base clipped from V and 4 bases from J, the junction kept 9 bases outside the gene matches. CDR3 loop: CASSIGRGQGAYNEQFF. The CDR3 nucleotides are TGTGCCAGTAGTATAGGCCGAGGGCAGGGGGCATACAATGAGCAGTTCTTC.

CDR3 sequence (DNA): TGTGCCAGCAGTCCCCAAGGACTAGGTAGAAATGAGCAGTTCTTC. It is translated as CASSPQGLGRNEQFF. The chain couples TRBV28 to TRBJ2-1; 7 positions match TRBD2. With 5 bases clipped from V and 7 bases from J, the junction kept 11 bases outside the gene matches. In germline, CDR1 is MDHEN, CDR2 SYDVKM. The CDR3 is made up of 15 amino acids.

The rearrangement joins TRBV19 to TRBJ2-1; 8 bases align to TRBD2. The CDR3 has 16 amino acids. Unmatched junction bases numbered 13, after V lost 4 bases and J lost 8 bases. The germline gives CDR1 LNHDA, CDR2 SQIVND (reference sequence). The CDR3 spells CASSNPIAGGIDEQFF. CDR3 sequence (DNA): TGTGCCAGTAGTAACCCCATTGCGGGAGGTATCGATGAGCAGTTCTTC.

V usage is TRBV18 and J usage is TRBJ2-2; 8 bases agree with TRBD1. CDR1 and CDR2 (germline): KGHSH, LQKENI. This CDR3 comprises 15 residues. Trimming at V came to 4 bases and at J to 5 bases, leaving 6 bases not matched to a gene. This CDR3 is CASSHDRGGTGELFF. Here the CDR3 DNA reads TGTGCCAGCTCACACGACAGGGGAGGAACCGGGGAGCTGTTTTTT. The variable domain in full, with the rest retrieved from reference TRBV18 and TRBJ2-2, is NAGVMQNPRHLVRRRGQEARLRCSPMKGHSHVYWYRQLPEEGLKFMVYLQKENIIDESGMPKERFSAEFPKEGPSILRIQQVVRGDSAAYFCASSHDRGGTGELFFGEGSRLTVL.

The chain has TRBV29-1 and TRBJ1-1, with 7 bases aligning to TRBD1. This CDR3 spans 12 amino acids. The junction had 2 bases not matched to a gene; V was cut back by 7 bases and J by 0 bases. Germline-derived CDR1 and CDR2 are SQVTM and ANQGSEA. The CDR3 protein is CSATGLNTEAFF. Written as DNA, the CDR3 is TGCAGCGCGACAGGGTTGAACACTGAAGCTTTCTTT.

The gene calls are TRBV2 and TRBJ1-5; 7 bases are shared with TRBD1. In germline, CDR1 is SNHLY, CDR2 FYNNEI. The CDR3 is made up of 14 amino acids. J gave up 7 bases and V 4 bases, and 7 bases lay outside the gene matches. The CDR3 protein is CASSGLGGRQPQHF. As DNA, the CDR3 is TGTGCCAGCAGTGGACTAGGGGGCAGGCAGCCCCAGCATTTT. Combining the CDR3 with reference TRBV2 and TRBJ1-5 gives the whole variable domain EPEVTQTPSHQVTQMGQEVILRCVPISNHLYFYWYRQILGQKVEFLVSFYNNEISEKSEIFDDQFSVERPDGSNFTLKIRSTKLEDSAMYFCASSGLGGRQPQHFGDGTRLSIL.

Points on this clone: This sample includes further DNA sequences coding for the same CDR3. This chain uses TRBV19 with TRBJ1-5; D unresolved. CDR1 LNHDA and CDR2 SQIVND come from the germline V gene (reference sequence). V was cut by 3 bases and J by 6 bases, with 9 bases left in between. This CDR3 spans 13 amino acids. CDR3 bases: TGTGCCAGTAGTATTGGTAGACCTCAGCCCCAGCATTTT. Protein sequence: CASSIGRPQPQHF.

This sequence joins TRBV5-6 and TRBJ1-3; the D is unclear. V lost 2 bases and J lost 6, with 6 bases in between. The CDR3 runs 12 residues. Germline CDR1 SGHDT, CDR2 YYEEEE. This CDR3 reads CASSFFLNTIYF. The CDR3 nucleotides read TGTGCCAGCAGCTTTTTTCTAAACACCATATATTTT.

The rearrangement uses TRBV2 and TRBJ2-3; 11 bases line up with TRBD2. The CDR3 extends over 16 amino acids. Per the germline V gene, CDR1 is SNHLY and CDR2 is FYNNEI. V was pared by 6 bases and J by 2 bases, with 7 bases of the junction left unmatched. Here the CDR3 DNA reads TGTGCCAGCAGGGCCGGGACTAGCGGTTACACAGATACGCAGTATTTT. Translated: CASRAGTSGYTDTQYF. Full variable domain (remainder filled in from reference TRBV2 and TRBJ2-3): EPEVTQTPSHQVTQMGQEVILRCVPISNHLYFYWYRQILGQKVEFLVSFYNNEISEKSEIFDDQFSVERPDGSNFTLKIRSTKLEDSAMYFCASRAGTSGYTDTQYFGPGTRLTVL.

This clone was seen a single time. The chain is built from TRBV27 and TRBJ2-7, with TRBD1 as a possible D gene (6 bases). V was trimmed by 4 bases and J by 5 bases, leaving 12 bases between them. Germline assignment: CDR1 MNHEY and CDR2 SMNVEV (reference sequence). The CDR3 runs to 13 residues. CDR3 nucleotides: TGTGCCAGCAGTTATCGGGACATCCACGAGCAGTACTTC. Protein: CASSYRDIHEQYF.

V gene TRBV28 combines with J gene TRBJ2-1; TRBD1 might be the D (6 bases). V was clipped by 8 bases and J by 10 bases, with 24 bases between them. Germline V gives CDR1 MDHEN, CDR2 SYDVKM. This CDR3 has 15 amino acids. CDR3 sequence reads: CASSPRGRGRREQFF. CDR3 in DNA: TGTGCCAGCTCACCCCGGGGCAGGGGCAGGCGAGAGCAGTTCTTC. Looking up the rest from reference TRBV28 and TRBJ2-1 gives the full variable domain: DVKVTQSSRYLVKRTGEKVFLECVQDMDHENMFWYRQDPGLGLRLIYFSYDVKMKEKGDIPEGYSVSREKKERFSLILESASTNQTSMYLCASSPRGRGRREQFFGPGTRLTVL.

The chain combines TRBV2 with TRBJ1-4, with 8 bases lining up with TRBD1. J lost 0 bases, V lost 5 bases, and 2 bases had no gene match. The germline CDR1 and CDR2 sequences are SNHLY and FYNNEI. This CDR3 comprises 15 residues. In nucleotides, the CDR3 is TGTGCCAGCAGTTCACAGGGGGCAACTAATGAAAAACTGTTTTTT. Its protein product is CASSSQGATNEKLFF.

The chain carries TRBV5-8 and TRBJ2-5; D assignment may be TRBD1 or TRBD2 (5 bases each). The CDR3 runs to 12 residues. V gave up 5 bases and J gave up 6 bases, with 11 bases separating them. CDR1 is SGHTS, CDR2 YDEGEE, per germline. The CDR3 loop is CASRGVGQTQYF. The CDR3 DNA follows: TGTGCCAGCAGGGGGGTAGGCCAGACCCAGTACTTC.

This rearrangement joins TRBV5-1 to TRBJ2-2, with D maybe TRBD2 (6 bases). The CDR3 loop spans 15 amino acids. Trimming stripped 3 bases from V and 6 bases from J, with 15 bases between. The germline V gene encodes CDR1 SGHRS and CDR2 YFSETQ. As DNA, the CDR3 is TGCGCCAGCAGCTGGGCCTCTCGGGAGTCCGGGGAGCTGTTTTTT. Amino acids: CASSWASRESGELFF.

The genes are TRBV27 and TRBJ1-2; 9 bases agree with TRBD1. This CDR3 spans 13 amino acids. The V gene end was trimmed by 6 bases and the J gene end by 6 bases; junction bases not matched to a gene: 5. Germline CDR1 and CDR2: MNHEY and SMNVEV (reference sequence). The CDR3: CASSRGQGNGYTF. The CDR3 nucleotides read TGTGCCAGCAGCCGGGGACAGGGTAATGGCTACACCTTC.

This chain links TRBV5-8 with TRBJ2-7; possible D gene TRBD2, 6 bases. V was cut by 4 bases and J by 4 bases, with 15 bases left in between. Germline values: CDR1 SGHTS, CDR2 YDEGEE. The CDR3 has 14 amino acids. In nucleotides, the CDR3 is TGTGCCAGCAGCCGTGGTGGGGGGATTTACGAGCAGTACTTC. It specifies CASSRGGGIYEQYF. Drawing the rest from reference TRBV5-8 and TRBJ2-7, the complete variable domain is EAGVTQSPTHLIKTRGQQATLRCSPISGHTSVYWYQQALGLGLQFLLWYDEGEERNRGNFPPRFSGRQFPNYSSELNVNALELEDSALYLCASSRGGGIYEQYFGPGTRLTVT.

The chain joins TRBV25-1 to TRBJ1-6, with 9 bases lining up with TRBD1. From germline, CDR1 is MGHDK and CDR2 SYGVNS. CDR3 length: 14 amino acids. Germline trimming cut 6 bases from V and 14 bases from J; bases unmatched to any gene: 11. CDR3 nucleotides: TGTGCCAGCAGCCCGGGAGGGACAGGGCTTTCCCTCCACTTT. This sequence encodes CASSPGGTGLSLHF.

This clone was recorded only once. This sequence joins TRBV9 and TRBJ1-1; possible D gene TRBD1, 5 bases. CDR1 and CDR2 from the germline V gene are SGDLS and YYNGEE. CDR3 length equals 16 residues. V lost 4 bases, J lost 3 bases, and 19 bases lay in between. CDR3 amino acids: CASSPRASWEYTEAFF. The DNA of the CDR3 is TGTGCCAGCAGCCCCAGGGCCAGCTGGGAGTACACTGAAGCTTTCTTT. Combining the CDR3 with reference TRBV9 and TRBJ1-1 gives the whole variable domain DSGVTQTPKHLITATGQRVTLRCSPRSGDLSVYWYQQSLDQGLQFLIQYYNGEERAKGNILERFSAQQFPDLHSELNLSSLELGDSALYFCASSPRASWEYTEAFFGQGTRLTVV.

This chain links TRBV6-6 with TRBJ2-3, with a weak D call TRBD1 (6 bases). Germline lookup yields CDR1 MNHNY and CDR2 SVGAGI (reference sequence). The CDR3 totals 16 residues. V gave up 1 base and J gave up 1 base, with 12 bases separating them. CDR3 region: CASSYLGRGGTDTQYF. The CDR3 nucleotides are TGTGCCAGCAGTTACTTGGGCAGGGGCGGCACAGATACGCAGTATTTT.

The J gene is TRBJ2-3, the V gene TRBV5-8; maybe TRBD1 (5 bases). With 0 bases removed from V and 0 bases from J, the gap between germline ends came to 8 bases. The CDR3 is made up of 15 amino acids. Germline CDR1 SGHTS, CDR2 YDEGEE. CDR3 nucleotide sequence: TGTGCCAGCAGCTTGGGGCCAGGGAGCACAGATACGCAGTATTTT. Translating gives CASSLGPGSTDTQYF.

The chain is built from TRBV9 and TRBJ2-1; no clear D gene. Germline V CDR1 and CDR2: SGDLS, YYNGEE. Trimming left V 2 bases short and J 3 bases short, with 6 bases between. The CDR3 is made up of 13 amino acids. In nucleotides, the CDR3 is TGTGCCAGCAGCGTGAGCGACTACAATGAGCAGTTCTTC. It specifies CASSVSDYNEQFF. Combining the CDR3 with reference TRBV9 and TRBJ2-1 gives the whole variable domain DSGVTQTPKHLITATGQRVTLRCSPRSGDLSVYWYQQSLDQGLQFLIQYYNGEERAKGNILERFSAQQFPDLHSELNLSSLELGDSALYFCASSVSDYNEQFFGPGTRLTVL.

The chain is built from TRBV18 and TRBJ1-3; perhaps TRBD1 as D (5 bases). CDR3 length equals 15 residues. In germline, CDR1 is KGHSH, CDR2 LQKENI. The V gene lost 2 bases and the J gene lost 2 bases, with 10 bases spanning the gap. DNA for the CDR3: TGTGCCAGCTCACCATCCGACAGTCCTGGAAACACCATATATTTT. Its protein product is CASSPSDSPGNTIYF.

The V and J genes are TRBV29-1 and TRBJ1-3, with D perhaps TRBD1 (5 bases). The length of the CDR3 is 13 residues. Trimming took 4 bases from V and 4 from J, leaving 11 bases between them. Per the germline V gene, CDR1 is SQVTM and CDR2 is ANQGSEA. Here the CDR3 DNA reads TGCAGCGTTGCTACAGGACCGGGAAACACCATATATTTT. Translated: CSVATGPGNTIYF.

A single count supports this clone. This sequence joins TRBV5-1 and TRBJ2-2; either TRBD1 or TRBD2 may supply D (6 bases each). The CDR3 runs to 16 residues. Germline V CDR1 and CDR2: SGHRS, YFSETQ. The V end lost 4 bases, the J end lost 5 bases, and 18 bases lay between the germline ends. In DNA, the CDR3 is TGCGCCAGCAGCCCAAATAGGGGGGATCCGACCGGGGAGCTGTTTTTT. Its protein product is CASSPNRGDPTGELFF.

The J gene is TRBJ2-7, the V gene TRBV7-9, with D perhaps given as TRBD1 or TRBD2 (5 bases each). Trimming took off 3 bases at V and 2 bases at J, with 8 bases between the two ends. Germline CDR1 and CDR2: SEHNR and FQNEAQ (reference sequence). The CDR3 extends over 13 amino acids. For the CDR3, the DNA is TGTGCCAGCAGCTTCGGGGCAGCCTACGAGCAGTACTTC. Its protein product is CASSFGAAYEQYF.

The chain employs TRBV5-1 and TRBJ1-3; D remains ambiguous. The V gene lost 3 bases and the J gene lost 8 bases, with 12 bases spanning the gap. The CDR3 runs 13 residues. The V gene's germline CDR1 is SGHRS and CDR2 YFSETQ. Here the CDR3 DNA reads TGCGCCAGCAGCTCTACGAGCGGTGACACCATATATTTT. This codes for CASSSTSGDTIYF.

This chain uses TRBV5-4 with TRBJ2-7; 11 bases fit TRBD1. The germline V gene has CDR1 SGHNT and CDR2 YYREEE (reference sequence). The V and J ends lost 2 bases and 5 bases, in that order; junction bases with no gene match: 3. This CDR3 is built from 14 residues. The CDR3 sequence: CASSLGTGGNEQYF. For the CDR3, the DNA is TGTGCCAGCAGCTTAGGGACAGGGGGTAACGAGCAGTACTTC.